The source of this T cell receptor (beta chain) is a study of cytomegalovirus exposure and HLA in healthy donors. Primers for the PCR totalled 60 Vbeta and 13 Jbeta. Sequencing used immunoSEQ multiplex PCR; TCRdb keeps in-frame clones, though not all of them. This sample has approximately 170,000 clones; about 85% occur once, and the top ten carry about 1.5%. Trimming stripped 6 bases from V and 8 bases from J, with 8 bases between. Germline assignment: CDR1 MNHNY and CDR2 SVGAGI (reference sequence). The CDR3 runs 11 residues. The specimen sequenced was PBMCs. This chain uses TRBV6-6 with TRBJ2-4; possibly TRBD2 for D (6 bases). The clonotype was recovered from a man aged 50-59 years in good health and CMV-seropositive. In DNA form, the CDR3 reads TGTGCCAGCAGAGGGGAGGACATTCAGTACTTC. The encoded protein is CASRGEDIQYF.